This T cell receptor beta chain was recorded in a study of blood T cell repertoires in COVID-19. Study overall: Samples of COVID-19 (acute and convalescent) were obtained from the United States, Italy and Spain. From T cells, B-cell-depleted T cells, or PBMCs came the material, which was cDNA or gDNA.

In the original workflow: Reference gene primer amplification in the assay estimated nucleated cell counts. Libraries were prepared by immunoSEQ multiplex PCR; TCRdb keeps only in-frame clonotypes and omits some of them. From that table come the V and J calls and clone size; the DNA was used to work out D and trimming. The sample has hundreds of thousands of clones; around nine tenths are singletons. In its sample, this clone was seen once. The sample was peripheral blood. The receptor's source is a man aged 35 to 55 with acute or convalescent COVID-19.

The CDR3 loop is CASSQPDRGRWTGELFF. The CDR3 DNA reads TGTGCCAGCAGCCAACCCGACAGGGGGAGATGGACCGGGGAGCTGTTTTTT. V and J are TRBV5-6 and TRBJ2-2, with 9 bases matching TRBD1. This CDR3 has 17 residues. Germline V gene sequence: CDR1 SGHDT, CDR2 YYEEEE. J was trimmed by 5 bases and V by 4 bases; bases with no gene match: 12.